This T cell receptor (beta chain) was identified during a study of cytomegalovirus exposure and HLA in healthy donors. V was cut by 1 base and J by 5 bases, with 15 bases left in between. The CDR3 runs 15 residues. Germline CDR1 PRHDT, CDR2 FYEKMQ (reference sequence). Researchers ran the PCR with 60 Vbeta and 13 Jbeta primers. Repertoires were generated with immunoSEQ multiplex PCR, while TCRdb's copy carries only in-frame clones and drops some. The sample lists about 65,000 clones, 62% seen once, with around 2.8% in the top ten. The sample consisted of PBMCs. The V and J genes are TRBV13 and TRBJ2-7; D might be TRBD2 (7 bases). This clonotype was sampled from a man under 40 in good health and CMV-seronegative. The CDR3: CASSLERGPGDEQYF. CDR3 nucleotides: TGTGCCAGCAGCTTAGAGCGGGGCCCAGGGGACGAGCAGTACTTC.